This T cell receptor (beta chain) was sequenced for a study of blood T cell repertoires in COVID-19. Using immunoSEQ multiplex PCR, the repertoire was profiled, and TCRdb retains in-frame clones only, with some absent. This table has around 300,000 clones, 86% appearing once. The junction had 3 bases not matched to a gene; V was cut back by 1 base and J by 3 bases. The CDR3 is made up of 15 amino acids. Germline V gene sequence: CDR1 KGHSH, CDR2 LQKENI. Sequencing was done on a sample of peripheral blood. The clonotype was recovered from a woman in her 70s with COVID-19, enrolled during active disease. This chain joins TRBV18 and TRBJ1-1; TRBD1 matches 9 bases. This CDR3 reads CASSPRTGADTEAFF. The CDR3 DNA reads TGTGCCAGCTCACCACGGACAGGGGCCGACACTGAAGCTTTCTTT.